These T cell receptor beta chains were read from a single sample in a study of T-cell memory formation after mild COVID-19. From the 5' RACE reads, TCRdb called clonotypes with MiXCR, one entry per CDR3 protein. The sample holds fewer than 350,000 distinct CDR3 sequences; under 8.5% are singletons and the top ten take about 20%. The sample comprised PBMCs or a T cell subset sorted from them (not recorded which). The receptor set was obtained from a man younger than 30 who had mild COVID-19 (a few samples of this study predate the infection). Cell type and time point are not known. CDR3s include the opening cysteine and the closing phenylalanine or tryptophan. D genes are given only for firm matches. The size of a clone is reported for some rows only, either as once, few or many, or as a class for expanded clones.

D: TRBD2
V: TRBV5-1
size: few
J: TRBJ2-3
DNA: TGCGCCAGCAGGAGGACTAGCGACACAGATACGCAGTATTTT
CDR3: CASRRTSDTDTQYF

D: -
V: TRBV7-2
size: few
J: TRBJ1-1
DNA: TGTGCCAGCAGCCCAAACGGCGGCAGGGTAGGGACTGAAGCTTTCTTT
CDR3: CASSPNGGRVGTEAFF

D: TRBD1
V: TRBV4-3
size: few
J: TRBJ2-1
DNA: TGCGCCAGCAGCCACGGGACAGGGGTGTACAATGAGCAGTTCTTC
CDR3: CASSHGTGVYNEQFF

D: -
V: TRBV20-1
size: few
J: TRBJ2-1
DNA: TGCAGTGCTAGAGGGTCCCGAGGGGCAAATGAGCAGTTCTTC
CDR3: CSARGSRGANEQFF

D: -
V: TRBV7-2
size: many
J: TRBJ1-1
DNA: TGTGCCAGCAGCTTAAATCTAGGGGCAGGCGCTTTCTTT
CDR3: CASSLNLGAGAFF

D: -
V: TRBV11-3
size: few
J: TRBJ2-3
DNA: TGTGCCAGCAGCCTCGGGTATAGCACAGATACGCAGTATTTT
CDR3: CASSLGYSTDTQYF

D: -
V: TRBV20-1
size: few
J: TRBJ1-5
DNA: TGCAGTGCTAGTGGTCGGGTTCGGAATCAGCCCCAGCATTTT
CDR3: CSASGRVRNQPQHF

D: -
V: TRBV7-2
size: few
J: TRBJ1-2
DNA: TGTGCCAGCAGCTTGTCGGAGGTCGGCTACACCTTC
CDR3: CASSLSEVGYTF

D: TRBD2
V: TRBV28
size: -
J: TRBJ2-3
DNA: TGTGCCAGCAGTCATCTTGGCGGGGGGGTTTCGCAGTATTTT
CDR3: CASSHLGGGVSQYF

D: TRBD2
V: TRBV10-3
size: few
J: TRBJ2-3
DNA: TGTGCCATCACGGCTAGCGGGGGGGATGCGCAGTATTTT
CDR3: CAITASGGDAQYF

D: TRBD1
V: TRBV4-3
size: -
J: TRBJ1-2
DNA: TGCGCCAGCAGCCAGGAGACTGGGACAGCCTATGGCTACACCTTC
CDR3: CASSQETGTAYGYTF

D: -
V: TRBV7-2
size: -
J: TRBJ1-6
DNA: TGTGCCAGCAGCTTAGTAAGGGACGGGGTGCCCCTCCACTTT
CDR3: CASSLVRDGVPLHF

D: -
V: TRBV5-1
size: few
J: TRBJ2-5
DNA: TGCGCCAGCAGCTTGTGGCAGCCCCAAGAGACCCAGTACTTC
CDR3: CASSLWQPQETQYF

D: TRBD2
V: TRBV12-3/TRBV12-4
size: many
J: TRBJ2-1
DNA: TGTGCCAGCAGTTTGGGACTAAAGGGTGAGCAGTTCTTC
CDR3: CASSLGLKGEQFF

D: -
V: TRBV20-1
size: -
J: TRBJ2-2
DNA: TGCAGTGCTAGGGCCCCTCCCGGGGAGCTGTTTTTT
CDR3: CSARAPPGELFF

D: TRBD2
V: TRBV4-2
size: many
J: TRBJ2-3
DNA: TGTGCCAGCAGCCAACTCCCAGCGGGAGCTTCGGGAGATACGCAGTATTTT
CDR3: CASSQLPAGASGDTQYF

D: TRBD1
V: TRBV30
size: few
J: TRBJ2-1
DNA: TGTGCCTGGAGTGTGGGGACAGAGGGTGAGCAGTTCTTC
CDR3: CAWSVGTEGEQFF

D: -
V: TRBV28
size: few
J: TRBJ1-3
DNA: TGTGCCAGCAGTTTTGGGTCCGGTACCATATATTTT
CDR3: CASSFGSGTIYF

D: -
V: TRBV15
size: -
J: TRBJ1-2
DNA: TGTGCCACCAGCGCAGAAGGGGGAAACTATGGCTACACCTTC
CDR3: CATSAEGGNYGYTF

D: TRBD1
V: TRBV29-1
size: -
J: TRBJ1-1
DNA: TGCAGCGGTGCATCAGGGGGCACTGAAGCTTTCTTT
CDR3: CSGASGGTEAFF

D: -
V: TRBV20-1
size: -
J: TRBJ1-1
DNA: TGCAGTGCCACCGACCACAGGAGCACTGAAGCTTTCTTT
CDR3: CSATDHRSTEAFF

D: TRBD2
V: TRBV5-1
size: few
J: TRBJ2-3
DNA: TGCGCCAGCAGCTTGGGTCGGGGGGGAACAGATACGCAGTATTTT
CDR3: CASSLGRGGTDTQYF

D: TRBD2
V: TRBV6-2/TRBV6-3
size: few
J: TRBJ2-1
DNA: TGTGCCAGCAGTTACTTCGGGGGGAGCTCCTACAATGAGCAGTTCTTC
CDR3: CASSYFGGSSYNEQFF

D: TRBD1
V: TRBV5-5
size: -
J: TRBJ2-3
DNA: TGTGCCAGCAGATACGAATCACCCGGGACAGGGAGAGCAGATACGCAGTATTTT
CDR3: CASRYESPGTGRADTQYF